This T cell receptor beta chain was retrieved from a study of blood T cell repertoires in COVID-19. Germline CDR1 is MNHNY and CDR2 is SVGAGI (reference sequence). The CDR3 runs 14 residues. V was cut by 11 bases and J by 3 bases, with 19 bases left in between. Generated by immunoSEQ multiplex PCR, the TCRdb table keeps only in-frame clones and is missing some. The table has hundreds of thousands of clones, about 80% seen once; the top ten hold roughly a tenth. The rearrangement uses TRBV6-6 and TRBJ1-1; perhaps TRBD1 as D (5 bases). Sequencing input: peripheral blood. The receptor's source is a woman of 80 years or more with acute or convalescent COVID-19. CDR3 protein: CASFSGGIDTEAFF. CDR3 nucleotide sequence: TGTGCCTCCTTCTCGGGGGGGATAGACACTGAAGCTTTCTTT.